This TCR beta chain was sequenced in a study of blood T cells in healthy people across ages. A second PCR, run for about 6 to 12 cycles, used a sample-barcoded 5' primer plus a J-beta primer mix. One entry per CDR3 protein, called by TCRdb with MiXCR from the 5' RACE reads. This table has hundreds of thousands of distinct CDR3 sequences, roughly 52% appearing once. Germline-derived CDR1 and CDR2 are LGHDT and YNNKEL (reference sequence). V lost 6 bases and J lost 11, with 19 bases in between. This CDR3 has 13 residues. This TCR derives from a man in his thirties or forties in good health. The specimen was blood. The chain is built from TRBV3-1 and TRBJ2-5, with D perhaps TRBD2 (5 bases). In DNA form, the CDR3 reads TGTGCCAGCAGTCTCCGGGATAACAATAAGCAGTACTTC. This gives the protein CASSLRDNNKQYF.